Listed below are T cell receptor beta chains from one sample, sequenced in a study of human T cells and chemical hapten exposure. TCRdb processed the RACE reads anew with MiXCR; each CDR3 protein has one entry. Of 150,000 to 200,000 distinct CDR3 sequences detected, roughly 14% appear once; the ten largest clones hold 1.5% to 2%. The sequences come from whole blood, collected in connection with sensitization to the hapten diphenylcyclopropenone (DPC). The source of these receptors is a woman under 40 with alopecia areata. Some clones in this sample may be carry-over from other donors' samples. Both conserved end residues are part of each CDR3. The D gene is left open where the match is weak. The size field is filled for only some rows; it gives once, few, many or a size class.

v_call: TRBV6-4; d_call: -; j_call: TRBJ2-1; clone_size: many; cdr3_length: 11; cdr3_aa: CARTANNEQFF; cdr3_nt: TGTGCCAGGACAGCTAACAATGAGCAGTTCTTC
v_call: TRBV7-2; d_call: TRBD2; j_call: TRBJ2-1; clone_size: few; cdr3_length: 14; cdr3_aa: CASTIAGGSNEQFF; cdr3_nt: TGTGCCAGTACGATAGCGGGGGGATCCAATGAGCAGTTCTTC
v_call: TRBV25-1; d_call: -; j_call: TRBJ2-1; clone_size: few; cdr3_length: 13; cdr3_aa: CASSEDPPNEQFF; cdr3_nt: TGTGCCAGCAGTGAGGACCCCCCGAATGAGCAGTTCTTC
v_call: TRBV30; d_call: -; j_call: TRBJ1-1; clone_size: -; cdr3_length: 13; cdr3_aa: CAWSGSGDTEAFF; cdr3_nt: TGTGCCTGGAGTGGGTCTGGGGACACTGAAGCTTTCTTT
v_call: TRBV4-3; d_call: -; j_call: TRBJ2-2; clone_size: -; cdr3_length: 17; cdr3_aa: CASSQGAGFTNTGELFF; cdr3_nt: TGCGCCAGCAGCCAAGGGGCAGGGTTCACGAACACCGGGGAGCTGTTTTTT
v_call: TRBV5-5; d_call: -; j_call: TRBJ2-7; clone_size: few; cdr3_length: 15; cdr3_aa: CASSLGTQPPYEQYF; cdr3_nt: TGTGCCAGCAGCTTAGGGACCCAACCCCCCTACGAGCAGTACTTC
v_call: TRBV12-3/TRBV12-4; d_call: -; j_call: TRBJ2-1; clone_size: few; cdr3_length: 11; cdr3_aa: CASSLIGEQFF; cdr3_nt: TGTGCCAGCAGTTTAATAGGGGAGCAGTTCTTC
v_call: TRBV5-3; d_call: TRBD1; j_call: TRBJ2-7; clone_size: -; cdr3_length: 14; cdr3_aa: CARSLGDRIYEQYF; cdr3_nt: TGTGCCAGAAGCTTAGGGGACAGGATCTACGAGCAGTACTTC
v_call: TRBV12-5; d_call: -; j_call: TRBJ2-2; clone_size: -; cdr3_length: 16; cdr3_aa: CASGLTTGHRTGELFF; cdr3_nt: TGTGCTAGTGGGCTAACAACGGGACATAGAACCGGGGAGCTGTTTTTT
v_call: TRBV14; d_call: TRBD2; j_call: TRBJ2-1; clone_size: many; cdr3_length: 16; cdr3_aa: CASSQQGGIPYNEQFF; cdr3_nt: TGTGCCAGCAGCCAGCAGGGAGGGATCCCCTACAATGAGCAGTTCTTC
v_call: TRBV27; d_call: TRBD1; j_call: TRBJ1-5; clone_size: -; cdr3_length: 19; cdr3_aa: CASSLSRDSAKWGNQPQHF; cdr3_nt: TGTGCCAGCAGTTTGAGCCGGGACAGCGCTAAGTGGGGCAATCAGCCCCAGCATTTT
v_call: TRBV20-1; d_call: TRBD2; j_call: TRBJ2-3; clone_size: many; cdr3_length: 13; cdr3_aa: CSAIAGGTDTQYF; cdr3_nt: TGCAGTGCTATAGCGGGGGGCACAGATACGCAGTATTTT
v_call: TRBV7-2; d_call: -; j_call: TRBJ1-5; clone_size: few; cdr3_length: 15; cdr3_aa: CASSLDAGFNQPQHF; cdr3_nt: TGTGCCAGCAGCTTAGACGCAGGGTTCAATCAGCCCCAGCATTTT
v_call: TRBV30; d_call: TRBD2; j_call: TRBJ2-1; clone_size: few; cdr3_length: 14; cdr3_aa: CAWSGSGIYNEQFF; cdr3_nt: TGTGCCTGGAGTGGGAGCGGGATCTACAATGAGCAGTTCTTC
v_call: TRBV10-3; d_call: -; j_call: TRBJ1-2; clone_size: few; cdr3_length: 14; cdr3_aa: CAIRAGGASYGYTF; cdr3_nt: TGTGCCATCAGGGCCGGGGGCGCAAGCTATGGCTACACCTTC
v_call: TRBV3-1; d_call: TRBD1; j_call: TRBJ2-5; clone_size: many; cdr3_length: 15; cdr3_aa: CASSPDRGEGKTQYF; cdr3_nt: TGTGCCAGCAGCCCGGACAGGGGCGAGGGGAAGACCCAGTACTTC
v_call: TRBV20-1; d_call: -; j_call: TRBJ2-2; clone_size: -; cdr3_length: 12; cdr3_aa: CSVRPPVGELFF; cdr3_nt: TGCAGCGTTCGACCGCCAGTCGGGGAGCTGTTTTTT
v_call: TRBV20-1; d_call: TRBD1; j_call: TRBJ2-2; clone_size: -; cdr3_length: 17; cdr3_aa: CSAIISGQGAGTGELFF; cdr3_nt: TGCAGTGCTATCATTTCGGGACAGGGGGCTGGCACCGGGGAGCTGTTTTTT
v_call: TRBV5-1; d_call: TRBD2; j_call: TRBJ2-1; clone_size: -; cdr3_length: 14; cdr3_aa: CASSLRLADNEQFF; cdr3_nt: TGCGCCAGCAGCTTGAGGCTAGCGGACAATGAGCAGTTCTTC
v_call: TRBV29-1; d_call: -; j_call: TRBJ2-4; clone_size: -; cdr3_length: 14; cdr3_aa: CSVEYGGGKNIQYF; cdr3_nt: TGCAGCGTTGAATATGGAGGAGGCAAAAACATTCAGTACTTC
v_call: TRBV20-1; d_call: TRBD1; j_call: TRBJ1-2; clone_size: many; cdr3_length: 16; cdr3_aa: CSAPPRTGEGTYGYTF; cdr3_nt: TGCAGTGCTCCTCCCCGGACAGGCGAGGGGACCTATGGCTACACCTTC
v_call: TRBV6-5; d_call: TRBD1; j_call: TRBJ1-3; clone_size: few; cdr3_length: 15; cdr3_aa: CASRRQGWDGNTIYF; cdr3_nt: TGTGCCAGCAGGCGACAGGGTTGGGATGGAAACACCATATATTTT
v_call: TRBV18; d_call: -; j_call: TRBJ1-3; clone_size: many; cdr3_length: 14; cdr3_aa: CASSQGRDGNTIYF; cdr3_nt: TGTGCCAGCTCACAGGGGAGAGATGGAAACACCATATATTTT
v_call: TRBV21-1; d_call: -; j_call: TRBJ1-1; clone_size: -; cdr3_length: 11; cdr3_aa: CASLGRAEAFF; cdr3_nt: TGTGCCAGCTTAGGACGCGCGGAAGCTTTCTTT
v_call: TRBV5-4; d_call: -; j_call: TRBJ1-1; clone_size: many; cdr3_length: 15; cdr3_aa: CASSTLQGGHAEAFF; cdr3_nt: TGTGCCAGCAGCACACTTCAGGGTGGGCATGCTGAAGCTTTCTTT
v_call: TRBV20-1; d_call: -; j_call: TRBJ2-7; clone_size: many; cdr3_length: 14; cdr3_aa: CSADEEGSSYEQYF; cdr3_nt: TGCAGTGCAGACGAGGAGGGGAGCTCCTACGAGCAGTACTTC
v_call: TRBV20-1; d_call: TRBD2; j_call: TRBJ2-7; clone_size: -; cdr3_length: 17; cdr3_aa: CSARPGTSGSSAYEQYF; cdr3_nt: TGCAGTGCTAGACCTGGGACTAGCGGGAGTTCTGCCTACGAGCAGTACTTC
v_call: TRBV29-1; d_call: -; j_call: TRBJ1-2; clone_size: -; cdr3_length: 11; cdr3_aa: CSARGVSGYTF; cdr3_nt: TGCAGTGCCCGGGGGGTGAGTGGCTACACCTTC
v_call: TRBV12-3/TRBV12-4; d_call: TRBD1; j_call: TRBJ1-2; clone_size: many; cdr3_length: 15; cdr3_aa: CASSLQGAHSYGYTF; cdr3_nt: TGTGCCAGCAGTTTACAGGGGGCGCATAGCTATGGCTACACCTTC
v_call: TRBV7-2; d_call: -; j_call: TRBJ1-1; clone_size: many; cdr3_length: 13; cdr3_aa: CASSSDVNTEAFF; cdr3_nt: TGTGCCAGCAGTTCGGATGTGAACACTGAAGCTTTCTTT
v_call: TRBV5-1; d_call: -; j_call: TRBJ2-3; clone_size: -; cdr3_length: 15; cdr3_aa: CASSSQGISTDTQYF; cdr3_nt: TGCGCCAGCAGCTCCCAGGGAATTAGCACAGATACGCAGTATTTT
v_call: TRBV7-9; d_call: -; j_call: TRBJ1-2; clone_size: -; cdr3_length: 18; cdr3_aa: CASSLGGAGLHVDGGYTF; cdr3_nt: TGTGCCAGCAGCTTAGGAGGGGCAGGGTTGCACGTTGACGGTGGCTACACCTTC
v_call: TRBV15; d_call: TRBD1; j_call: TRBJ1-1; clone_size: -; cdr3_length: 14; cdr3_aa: CATSRGDRDTEAFF; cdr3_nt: TGTGCCACCAGCAGAGGAGACAGGGATACTGAAGCTTTCTTT
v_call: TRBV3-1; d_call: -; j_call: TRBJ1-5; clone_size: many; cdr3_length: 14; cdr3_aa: CASSQVSGNQPQHF; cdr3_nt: TGTGCCAGCAGCCAAGTTTCGGGGAACCAGCCCCAGCATTTT
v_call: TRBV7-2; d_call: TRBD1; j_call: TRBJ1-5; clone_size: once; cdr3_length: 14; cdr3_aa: CASSLSGGPQPQHF; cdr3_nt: TGTGCCAGCAGCCTTTCAGGGGGCCCACAGCCCCAGCATTTT
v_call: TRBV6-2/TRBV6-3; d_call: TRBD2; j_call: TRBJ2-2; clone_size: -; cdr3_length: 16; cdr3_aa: CASSYGTSGRTGELFF; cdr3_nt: TGTGCCAGCAGTTACGGGACTAGCGGGAGGACCGGGGAGCTGTTTTTT
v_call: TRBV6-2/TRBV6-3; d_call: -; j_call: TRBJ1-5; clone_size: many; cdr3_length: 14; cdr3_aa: CASSPNYSNQPQHF; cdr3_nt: TGTGCCAGCAGCCCCAATTATAGCAATCAGCCCCAGCATTTT
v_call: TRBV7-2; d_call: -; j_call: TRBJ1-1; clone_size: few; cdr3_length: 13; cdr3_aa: CASSFRGVAEAFF; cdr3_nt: TGTGCCAGCAGCTTTCGGGGGGTAGCTGAAGCTTTCTTT
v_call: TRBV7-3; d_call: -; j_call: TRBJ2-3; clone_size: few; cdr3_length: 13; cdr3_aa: CASSTQGLDTQYF; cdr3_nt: TGTGCCAGCAGCACACAGGGTCTGGATACGCAGTATTTT
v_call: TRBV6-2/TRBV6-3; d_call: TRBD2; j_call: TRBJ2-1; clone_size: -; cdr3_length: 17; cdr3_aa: CASSYSKLAGEYNEQFF; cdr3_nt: TGTGCCAGCAGTTACTCGAAGCTAGCGGGAGAGTACAATGAGCAGTTCTTC
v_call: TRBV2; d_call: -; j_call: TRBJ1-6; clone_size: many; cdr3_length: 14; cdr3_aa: CASRVRDFYSPLHF; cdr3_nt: TGTGCCAGCAGAGTACGGGACTTTTATTCACCCCTCCACTTT
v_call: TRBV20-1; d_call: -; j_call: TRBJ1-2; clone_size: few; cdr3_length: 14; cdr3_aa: CSARDPTRNYGYTF; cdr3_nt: TGCAGTGCTAGAGATCCCACCCGGAACTATGGCTACACCTTC
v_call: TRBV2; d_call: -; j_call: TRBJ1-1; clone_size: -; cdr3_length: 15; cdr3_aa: CASSERPSANTEAFF; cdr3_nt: TGTGCCAGCAGTGAAAGGCCGTCAGCGAACACTGAAGCTTTCTTT
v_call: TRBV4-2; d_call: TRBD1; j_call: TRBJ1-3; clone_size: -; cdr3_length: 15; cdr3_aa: CASSQVDRARNTIYF; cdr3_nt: TGTGCCAGCAGCCAAGTTGACAGGGCGCGGAACACCATATATTTT
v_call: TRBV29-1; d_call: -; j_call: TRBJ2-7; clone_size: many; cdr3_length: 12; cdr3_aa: CSVLDYSYEQYF; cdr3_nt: TGCAGCGTCCTGGACTACTCCTACGAGCAGTACTTC
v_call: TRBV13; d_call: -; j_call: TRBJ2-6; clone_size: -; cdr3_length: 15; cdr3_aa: CASSETGSGANVLTF; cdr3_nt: TGTGCCAGCAGTGAGACAGGCTCTGGGGCCAACGTCCTGACTTTC
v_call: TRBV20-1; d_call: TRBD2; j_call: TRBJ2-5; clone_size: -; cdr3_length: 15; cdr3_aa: CSARDPRGNQETQYF; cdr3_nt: TGCAGTGCTAGAGACCCGCGGGGGAATCAAGAGACCCAGTACTTC
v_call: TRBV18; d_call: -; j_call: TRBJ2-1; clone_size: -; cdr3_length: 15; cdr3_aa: CASSPWDGSYNEQFF; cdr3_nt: TGTGCCAGCTCACCGTGGGACGGCTCCTACAATGAGCAGTTCTTC
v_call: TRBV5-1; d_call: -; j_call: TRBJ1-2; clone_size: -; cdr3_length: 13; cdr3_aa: CASSFDANYGYTF; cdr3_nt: TGCGCCAGCAGCTTCGACGCTAACTATGGCTACACCTTC